This T cell receptor beta chain was retrieved from a study of technical replicates of blood from a few donors. This CDR3 contains 16 residues. Germline CDR1 LNHNV, CDR2 YYDKDF (reference sequence). Trimming at V came to 5 bases and at J to 6 bases, leaving 10 bases not matched to a gene. TCRdb's copy holds only in-frame clones and misses some; the assay was immunoSEQ multiplex PCR. The sample contains tens of thousands of clones, 90% of which appear only once. Sequencing input: PBMCs. V gene TRBV15 combines with J gene TRBJ2-1; 10 nucleotides line up with TRBD1. This TCR derives from a human donor in good health. Some clones in this sample may be carry-over from other donors' samples. The CDR3 is CATSHTGTGVVNEQFF. CDR3 in DNA: TGTGCCACCAGCCATACCGGGACAGGGGTTGTCAATGAGCAGTTCTTC.